The 28 T cell receptor beta chains given below trace back to one sample, sequenced in a study of OX40 agonist ivuxolimab in advanced cancers. Using immunoSEQ multiplex PCR, the repertoire was profiled, and TCRdb retains in-frame clones only, with some absent. Of about 100,000 clones listed, roughly 90% are singletons. The sequences come from CD4+ or CD8+ T cells sorted from blood, collected in a trial of the OX40 agonist ivuxolimab. These receptor sequences come from an adult with an advanced solid tumor such as melanoma, head and neck, liver or kidney cancer.

The CDR3 bases are TGCGCCAGAACAAGAGATGAGCAGTTCTTC. Translating gives CARTRDEQFF. The J gene is TRBJ2-1, the V gene TRBV10-1; D is undetermined. Per germline, CDR1 WNHNN and CDR2 SYGVQD (reference sequence). The CDR3 extends over 10 amino acids. Trimming pared 9 bases from V and 8 bases from J, leaving 8 bases between.

This chain connects TRBV30 to TRBJ2-4; 7 nucleotides agree with TRBD1. The CDR3 is made up of 14 amino acids. Per germline, CDR1 GTSNPN and CDR2 SVGIG (reference sequence). V lost 5 bases, J lost 5 bases, and 9 bases stayed unmatched. CDR3 bases: TGTGCCTGGCAACAGGGGAGTCGGGAAAACATTCAGTACTTC. Its translation: CAWQQGSRENIQYF.

The V and J genes are TRBV4-1 and TRBJ1-4, with D unclear. The ends were cut back, 0 bases at V and 5 bases at J, with 16 bases in the middle. This CDR3 spans 17 amino acids. Germline V lookup: CDR1 MGHRA, CDR2 YSYEKL. The CDR3 region is CASSQDWGIGQNEKLFF. The CDR3 DNA is TGCGCCAGCAGCCAAGATTGGGGTATCGGGCAAAATGAAAAACTGTTTTTT.

This chain connects TRBV5-4 to TRBJ1-4, with 9 bases aligning to TRBD1. Germline V lookup: CDR1 SGHNT, CDR2 YYREEE (reference sequence). Germline trimming cut 4 bases from V and 7 bases from J; bases unmatched to any gene: 8. The CDR3 has 15 amino acids. The DNA for the CDR3 is TGTGCCAGCAGCCGGGACAGGGAGATTGGTGAAAAACTGTTTTTT. Amino acids: CASSRDREIGEKLFF.

The chain employs TRBV11-2 and TRBJ2-3; D gene unclear. Per germline, CDR1 SGHAT and CDR2 FQNNGV. V dropped 0 bases and J dropped 14 bases, with 15 bases sitting between them. This CDR3 comprises 13 residues. In DNA form, the CDR3 reads TGTGCCAGCAGCTTAGATCGTGCCCTCGGCCTGTATTTT. Protein sequence: CASSLDRALGLYF.

The chain employs TRBV28 and TRBJ1-4, with a tentative D call TRBD1 (6 bases). V lost 7 bases and J lost 7, with 19 bases in between. The CDR3 is 15 amino acids. Germline-derived CDR1 and CDR2 are MDHEN and SYDVKM. This CDR3 reads CASIGLRGPGEKLFF. The CDR3 region has the DNA TGTGCCAGCATCGGTCTGCGGGGGCCGGGTGAAAAACTGTTTTTT.

The chain links TRBV19 to TRBJ1-2, with 8 bases matching TRBD1. The trim removed 3 bases at V and 4 bases at J, leaving 4 bases unmatched. Germline CDR1 reads LNHDA; CDR2 reads SQIVND (reference sequence). The CDR3 sequence is 14 residues long. CDR3 nucleotides: TGTGCCAGTAGTATCCAACAGGGGGGCTATGGCTACACCTTC. Translation gives CASSIQQGGYGYTF.

J is TRBJ2-5 and V is TRBV5-4; D possibly corresponds to TRBD2 (7 bases). V lost 0 bases to trimming and J lost 2 bases, with 11 bases between them. The length of the CDR3 is 15 residues. Germline-derived CDR1 and CDR2 are SGHNT and YYREEE (reference sequence). The CDR3 is CASSLVGGRQETQYF. CDR3 bases: TGTGCCAGCAGCTTGGTCGGGGGGCGGCAAGAGACCCAGTACTTC. The full variable domain, completed using reference TRBV5-4 and TRBJ2-5, is ETGVTQSPTHLIKTRGQQVTLRCSSQSGHNTVSWYQQALGQGPQFIFQYYREEENGRGNFPPRFSGLQFPNYSSELNVNALELDDSALYLCASSLVGGRQETQYFGPGTRLLVL.

J is TRBJ2-3 and V is TRBV7-9; the match to TRBD2 covers 10 bases. Per the germline V gene, CDR1 is SEHNR and CDR2 is FQNEAQ (reference sequence). The CDR3 is 16 amino acids. V shed 5 bases and J 3 bases; nucleotides not matched to a gene: 8. The CDR3 here is CASSRASGGRTDTQYF. The CDR3 DNA reads TGTGCCAGCAGCCGGGCTAGCGGGGGAAGGACAGATACGCAGTATTTT.

The count of this clone is one. V and J are TRBV5-1 and TRBJ2-7; perhaps D is TRBD1 or TRBD2 (6 bases each). Between the trimmed V and J ends, which lost 4 bases and 4 bases, there was a span of 15 bases. Per the germline V gene, CDR1 is SGHRS and CDR2 is YFSETQ. The CDR3 length is 14 residues. CDR3 residues: CASSPGAGWYEQYF. The CDR3 DNA is TGCGCCAGCAGCCCGGGGGCAGGGTGGTACGAGCAGTACTTC. The full variable domain, in which reference TRBV5-1 and TRBJ2-7 provide the parts outside the CDR3, is KAGVTQTPRYLIKTRGQQVTLSCSPISGHRSVSWYQQTPGQGLQFLFEYFSETQRNKGNFPGRFSGRQFSNSRSEMNVSTLELGDSALYLCASSPGAGWYEQYFGPGTRLTVT.

The gene calls are TRBV19 and TRBJ2-4; D is perhaps TRBD1 (5 bases). Trimming removed 5 bases at V and 8 bases at J, with 7 bases between. The germline V gene encodes CDR1 LNHDA and CDR2 SQIVND (reference sequence). The CDR3 sequence is 11 residues long. This CDR3 reads CASSAQDIQYF. The CDR3 DNA sequence: TGTGCCAGTAGTGCACAGGACATTCAGTACTTC. Full variable domain (missing parts from reference TRBV19 and TRBJ2-4): DGGITQSPKYLFRKEGQNVTLSCEQNLNHDAMYWYRQDPGQGLRLIYYSQIVNDFQKGDIAEGYSVSREKKESFPLTVTSAQKNPTAFYLCASSAQDIQYFGAGTRLSVL.

The chain joins TRBV4-1 to TRBJ1-3; 9 bases agree with TRBD1. Germline CDR1 is MGHRA and CDR2 is YSYEKL. This CDR3 contains 17 residues. The trim removed 2 bases at V and 0 bases at J, leaving 5 bases unmatched. The CDR3 nucleotides are TGCGCCAGCAGCCAAACGGGACAGGGTCCCTCTGGAAACACCATATATTTT. Its protein is CASSQTGQGPSGNTIYF.

The chain has TRBV18 and TRBJ2-1; TRBD1 matches 8 bases. V dropped 3 bases and J dropped 8; count of bases not matched to a gene: 12. The length of the CDR3 is 16 residues. Germline V gene lookup returns CDR1 KGHSH and CDR2 LQKENI. The CDR3 loop reads CASSPPQGALPYEQFF. CDR3 bases: TGTGCCAGCTCACCCCCCCAGGGGGCCTTGCCTTATGAGCAGTTCTTC.

The V and J genes are TRBV11-1 and TRBJ2-5; D may match TRBD1 or TRBD2 (6 bases each). CDR1 SGHAT and CDR2 FQDESV come from the germline V gene (reference sequence). The CDR3 totals 16 residues. V was clipped by 2 bases and J by 1 base, with 14 bases between them. The CDR3 DNA reads as TGTGCCAGCAGCTTATTGGGGGGCCGGGTCCAAGAGACCCAGTACTTC. Amino acid sequence: CASSLLGGRVQETQYF.

The gene calls are TRBV7-8 and TRBJ1-5; D might be TRBD1 (6 bases). Trimming removed 5 bases at V and 4 bases at J, with 27 bases between. The germline V gene encodes CDR1 SGHVS and CDR2 FQNEAQ. The CDR3 is 19 residues long. The DNA of the CDR3 is TGTGCCAGCAGCCCAGAGGGTTTGGGTTGGACAGCGCCTAATCAGCCCCAGCATTTT. This codes for CASSPEGLGWTAPNQPQHF.

The rearrangement uses TRBV30 and TRBJ1-2; 7 nucleotides line up with TRBD1. V shed 3 bases and J 2 bases; nucleotides not matched to a gene: 9. Germline loops: CDR1 GTSNPN, CDR2 SVGIG (reference sequence). The CDR3 runs to 15 residues. Written as DNA, the CDR3 is TGTGCCTGGAGGCCAACAGGGGCCCCAAACTATGGCTACACCTTC. It is translated as CAWRPTGAPNYGYTF.

This sequence joins TRBV28 and TRBJ2-6; no firm D call. The germline gives CDR1 MDHEN, CDR2 SYDVKM. V lost 8 bases to trimming and J lost 0 bases, with 11 bases between them. The CDR3 has 15 residues. CDR3 sequence (DNA): TGTGCCAGCTCCCTAACCCTCTCTGGGGCCAACGTCCTGACTTTC. Translated: CASSLTLSGANVLTF.

The V call is TRBV27, the J call TRBJ1-2; 12 bases match TRBD1. The CDR3 contains 18 residues. Trimming cost V 7 bases and J 5 bases; bases outside gene matches: 17. Germline V gene lookup returns CDR1 MNHEY and CDR2 SMNVEV (reference sequence). The CDR3 DNA is TGTGCCAGCACCCCGCGAGTATCCGGGGACAGGGGGCGTTATGGCTACACCTTC. It translates to CASTPRVSGDRGRYGYTF.

The chain carries TRBV10-3 and TRBJ2-3, with 7 bases that match TRBD2. Germline V CDR1 and CDR2: ENHRY, SYGVKD. This CDR3 is built from 13 residues. V lost 6 bases to trimming and J lost 4 bases; unmatched junction nucleotides: 4. This chain's CDR3 is CAIRGRDADTQYF. The CDR3 region has the DNA TGTGCCATCAGAGGGAGGGATGCAGATACGCAGTATTTT.

The genes are TRBV10-3 and TRBJ2-2, with TRBD1 matching over 7 bases. The CDR3 consists of 17 residues. CDR1 ENHRY and CDR2 SYGVKD come from the germline V gene. V trimming: 4 bases; J trimming: 1 base; junction bases outside the gene matches: 9. DNA of the CDR3: TGTGCCATCAGTGCTCCCACGGCAGGGGGGAACACCGGGGAGCTGTTTTTT. Translation: CAISAPTAGGNTGELFF.

The chain couples TRBV11-1 to TRBJ2-5, with D possibly being TRBD2 (5 bases). Trimming shortened V by 3 bases and J by 4 bases, and 18 bases separated the two germline ends. Germline assignment: CDR1 SGHAT and CDR2 FQDESV (reference sequence). CDR3 size: 16 residues. The CDR3 loop is CASSFRYGELRETQYF. The DNA of the CDR3 is TGTGCCAGCAGCTTTCGGTACGGGGAGCTTCGAGAGACCCAGTACTTC.

This clone has a single count. This sequence joins TRBV7-9 and TRBJ1-4; perhaps TRBD1 as D (6 bases). CDR1 SEHNR and CDR2 FQNEAQ come from the germline V gene (reference sequence). V was shortened by 8 bases and J by 5 bases, with 9 bases between the two germline ends. The CDR3 has 12 amino acids. The CDR3 DNA follows: TGTGCCAGCGGGGGCGGGAATGAAAAACTGTTTTTT. Its protein product is CASGGGNEKLFF.

V and J are TRBV7-2 and TRBJ1-1; D may be TRBD1 (6 bases). Trimming cost V 1 base and J 3 bases, with 12 bases left between them. The CDR3 runs 15 residues. The germline V gene encodes CDR1 SGHTA and CDR2 FQGNSA. The CDR3 loop is CASSLDPGADTEAFF. The CDR3 bases are TGTGCCAGCAGCTTAGATCCGGGGGCGGACACTGAAGCTTTCTTT.

This clone occurred a few times. The V gene is TRBV2, the J gene TRBJ1-5, with 7 bases lining up with TRBD1. Germline V CDR1 and CDR2: SNHLY, FYNNEI. V trimming: 9 bases; J trimming: 4 bases; junction bases outside the gene matches: 6. CDR3 length: 13 amino acids. The CDR3 protein is CASVDRENQPQHF. CDR3 in DNA: TGTGCCAGTGTAGACAGGGAAAATCAGCCCCAGCATTTT.

The chain couples TRBV5-1 to TRBJ2-4, with D unclear. The CDR3 has 16 residues. Trimming took off 5 bases at V and 0 bases at J, with 15 bases between the two ends. The V gene's germline CDR1 is SGHRS and CDR2 YFSETQ. The CDR3 loop is CASSNLPSGAKNIQYF. The CDR3 DNA is TGCGCCAGCAGTAATTTGCCATCTGGAGCCAAAAACATTCAGTACTTC.

In its sample, this clone was seen once. This chain uses TRBV7-9 with TRBJ2-5; unclear D gene. The CDR3 length is 12 residues. V was cut by 11 bases and J by 3 bases, with 13 bases left in between. Per the germline V gene, CDR1 is SEHNR and CDR2 is FQNEAQ (reference sequence). CDR3 protein: CAVGRKKETQYF. The CDR3 DNA sequence: TGTGCCGTCGGACGGAAGAAAGAGACCCAGTACTTC.

J is TRBJ1-2 and V is TRBV6-6; unclear D gene. The length of the CDR3 is 16 residues. CDR1 is MNHNY and CDR2 is SVGAGI in the germline V gene (reference sequence). V was trimmed by 0 bases and J by 4 bases, leaving 15 bases between them. CDR3 DNA: TGTGCCAGCAGTTACTCGACCGGATCCCACGGCTATGGCTACACCTTC. Translated, it gives CASSYSTGSHGYGYTF.

V usage is TRBV6-6 and J usage is TRBJ1-6; TRBD1 aligns across 10 bases. Germline values: CDR1 MNHNY, CDR2 SVGAGI (reference sequence). V lost 6 bases, J lost 9 bases, and 5 bases stayed unmatched. CDR3 length: 14 amino acids. CDR3 in DNA: TGTGCCAGCAGGAGGGACAGGGGCGGTTCACCCCTCCACTTT. Translated: CASRRDRGGSPLHF.